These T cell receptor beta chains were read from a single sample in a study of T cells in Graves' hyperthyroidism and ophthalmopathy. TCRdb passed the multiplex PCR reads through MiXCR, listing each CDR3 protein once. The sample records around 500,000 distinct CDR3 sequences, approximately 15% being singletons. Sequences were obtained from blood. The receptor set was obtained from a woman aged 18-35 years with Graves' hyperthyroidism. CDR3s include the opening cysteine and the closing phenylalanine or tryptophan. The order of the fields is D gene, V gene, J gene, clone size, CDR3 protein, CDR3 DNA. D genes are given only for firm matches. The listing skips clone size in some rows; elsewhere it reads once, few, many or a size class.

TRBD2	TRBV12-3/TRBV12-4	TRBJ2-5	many	CASSLRVSGRGGETQYF	TGTGCCAGCAGTTTACGGGTTAGCGGGAGAGGCGGGGAGACCCAGTACTTC
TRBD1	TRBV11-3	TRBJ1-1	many	CASSFGTGNTEAFF	TGTGCCAGCAGCTTCGGGACAGGGAACACTGAAGCTTTCTTT
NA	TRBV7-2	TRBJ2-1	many	CASSFGPSSYNEQFF	TGTGCCAGCAGCTTTGGGCCAAGCTCCTACAATGAGCAGTTCTTC
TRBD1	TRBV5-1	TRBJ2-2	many	CASSPIRDRGTGELFF	TGCGCCAGCAGCCCTATACGGGACAGGGGCACCGGGGAGCTGTTTTTT
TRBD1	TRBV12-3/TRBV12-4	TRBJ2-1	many	CATRPGQGYNEQFF	TGTGCCACGAGACCGGGACAGGGGTACAATGAGCAGTTCTTC
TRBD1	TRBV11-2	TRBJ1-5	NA	CASSLRPGTGGNQPQHF	TGTGCCAGCAGCTTACGGCCCGGGACAGGGGGCAATCAGCCCCAGCATTTT
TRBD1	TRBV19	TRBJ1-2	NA	CASSSFDRVNYGYTF	TGTGCCAGTAGTTCATTCGACAGGGTGAACTATGGCTACACCTTC
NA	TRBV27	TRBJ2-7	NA	CASRSPANEQYF	TGTGCCAGCAGGTCTCCGGCGAACGAGCAGTACTTC
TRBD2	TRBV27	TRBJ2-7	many	CASSPTGLAGYEQYF	TGTGCCAGCAGCCCTACGGGACTAGCGGGTTACGAGCAGTACTTC
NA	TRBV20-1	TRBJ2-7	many	CSATQEGEQYF	TGCAGTGCTACACAGGAGGGCGAGCAGTACTTC
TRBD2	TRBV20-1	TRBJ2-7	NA	CSALGLAGGYEQYF	TGCAGTGCTCTTGGACTAGCGGGAGGCTACGAGCAGTACTTC
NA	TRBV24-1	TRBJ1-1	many	CATSLGRNTEAFF	TGTGCCACCAGTTTAGGAAGGAACACTGAAGCTTTCTTT
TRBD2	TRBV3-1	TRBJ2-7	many	CASSHSRTGGYEQYF	TGTGCCAGCAGCCATTCTCGGACGGGGGGCTACGAGCAGTACTTC
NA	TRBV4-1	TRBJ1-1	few	CASSQDQRTSPVNTEAFF	TGCGCCAGCAGCCAAGATCAAAGAACCAGCCCCGTGAACACTGAAGCTTTCTTT
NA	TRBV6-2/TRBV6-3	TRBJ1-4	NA	CASSYLGDRTNEKLFF	TGTGCCAGCAGTTACTTGGGGGACCGCACTAATGAAAAACTGTTTTTT
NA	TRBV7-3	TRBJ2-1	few	CASSLPEGSEQFF	TGTGCCAGCAGCTTACCTGAGGGGAGTGAGCAGTTCTTC
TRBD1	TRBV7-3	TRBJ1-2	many	CASSSGTGGDYGYTF	TGTGCCAGCAGCTCCGGGACAGGGGGGGACTATGGCTACACCTTC
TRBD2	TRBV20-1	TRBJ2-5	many	CSANPAGLAIQETQYF	TGCAGTGCCAACCCCGCGGGACTAGCGATCCAAGAGACCCAGTACTTC
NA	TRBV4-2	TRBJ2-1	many	CASSLDAGQYNEQFF	TGTGCCAGCAGCCTCGATGCCGGACAGTACAATGAGCAGTTCTTC
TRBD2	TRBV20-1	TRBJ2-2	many	CSARESLAGVGELFF	TGCAGTGCTAGAGAGTCACTAGCGGGAGTCGGGGAGCTGTTTTTT
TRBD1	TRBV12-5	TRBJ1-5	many	CASGLSNRDSGHF	TGTGCTAGTGGTTTGTCCAACCGGGACAGTGGGCATTTT
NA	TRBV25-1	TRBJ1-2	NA	CASSATESSYTF	TGTGCCAGCAGTGCAACAGAGTCGAGCTACACCTTC
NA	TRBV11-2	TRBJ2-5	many	CASSPLRFISETQYF	TGTGCCAGCAGCCCCTTGAGGTTTATCAGCGAGACCCAGTACTTC
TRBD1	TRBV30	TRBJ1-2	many	CAWVDRVSYGYTF	TGTGCCTGGGTCGACAGGGTCAGCTATGGCTACACCTTC
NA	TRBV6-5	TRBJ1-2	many	CASSYSWSGKDGYTF	TGTGCCAGCAGTTACTCTTGGTCAGGGAAGGATGGCTACACCTTC
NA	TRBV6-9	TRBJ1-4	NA	CASSYWGRGIRNEKLFF	TGTGCCAGCAGTTACTGGGGCCGAGGGATTCGGAATGAAAAACTGTTTTTT
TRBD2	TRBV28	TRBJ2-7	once	CASSSTSGLQTYEQYF	TGTGCCAGCAGTTCAACTAGCGGGCTTCAAACCTACGAGCAGTACTTC
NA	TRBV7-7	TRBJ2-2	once	CASSSERGNTGELFF	TGTGCTAGCAGCTCGGAGAGGGGGAACACCGGGGAGCTGTTTTTT
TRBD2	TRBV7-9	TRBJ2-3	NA	CASSWVVVAGSTDTQYF	TGTGCCAGCAGCTGGGTTGTAGTAGCGGGTAGCACAGATACGCAGTATTTT
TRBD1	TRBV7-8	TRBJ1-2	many	CASSTHPTGDINYGYTF	TGTGCCAGCAGCACACACCCTACAGGGGATATTAACTATGGCTACACCTTC
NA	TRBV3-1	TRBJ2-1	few	CASSQQRGPFYDEQFF	TGTGCCAGCAGCCAACAGAGAGGGCCTTTCTACGATGAGCAGTTCTTC
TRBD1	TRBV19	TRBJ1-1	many	CASRAGTGGLNTEAFF	TGTGCCAGTAGAGCCGGGACAGGGGGTCTGAACACTGAAGCTTTCTTT
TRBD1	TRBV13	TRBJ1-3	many	CASSVGFDRASGNTIYF	TGTGCCAGCAGTGTAGGGTTCGACAGGGCCTCTGGAAACACCATATATTTT
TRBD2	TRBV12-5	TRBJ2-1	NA	CASGSWTSGSSNKQFF	TGTGCTAGTGGTTCGTGGACTAGCGGGAGTAGCAATAAGCAGTTCTTC
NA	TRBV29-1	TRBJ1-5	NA	CSVEVGSGNQPQHF	TGCAGCGTTGAGGTAGGGAGTGGCAATCAGCCCCAGCATTTT
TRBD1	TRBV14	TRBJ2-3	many	CASSQHQISTTPTGETDTQYF	TGTGCCAGCAGCCAACACCAAATTTCCACGACACCAACAGGGGAGACGGATACGCAGTATTTT
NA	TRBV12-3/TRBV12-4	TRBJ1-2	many	CASSLSGVGYTF	TGTGCCAGCAGTCTAAGCGGGGTTGGCTACACCTTC
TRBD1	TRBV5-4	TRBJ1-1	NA	CASSFTGGGRTEAFF	TGTGCCAGCAGCTTCACAGGGGGCGGGCGCACTGAAGCTTTCTTT
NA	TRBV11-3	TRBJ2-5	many	CASSFQGSQETQYF	TGTGCCAGCAGCTTTCAGGGGTCCCAAGAGACCCAGTACTTC
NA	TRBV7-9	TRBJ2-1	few	CASTIKTWGTYNEQFF	TGTGCCAGCACCATAAAGACCTGGGGAACCTACAATGAGCAGTTCTTC
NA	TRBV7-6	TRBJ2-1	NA	CASSLGGTSSSYNEQFF	TGTGCCAGCAGCTTAGGGGGGACCTCCAGCTCCTACAATGAGCAGTTCTTC
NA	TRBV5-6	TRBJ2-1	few	CASSLAGSHEQFF	TGTGCCAGCAGCTTGGCTGGGTCCCATGAGCAGTTCTTC
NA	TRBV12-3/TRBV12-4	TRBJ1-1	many	CASSPEGSTEAFF	TGTGCCAGCAGCCCCGAGGGGAGCACTGAAGCTTTCTTT
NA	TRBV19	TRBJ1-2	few	CASSISTGRSNYGYTF	TGTGCCAGTAGTATATCCACGGGAAGATCAAACTATGGCTACACCTTC
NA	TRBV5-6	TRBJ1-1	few	CASSLFKGLNTEAFF	TGTGCCAGCAGCTTGTTTAAGGGCCTGAACACTGAAGCTTTCTTT
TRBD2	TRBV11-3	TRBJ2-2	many	CASSLEAGVSGELFF	TGTGCCAGCAGCTTAGAAGCGGGAGTGTCCGGGGAGCTGTTTTTT
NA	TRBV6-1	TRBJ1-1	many	CASSYQGSRKNTEAFF	TGTGCCAGCAGTTATCAGGGGTCGAGGAAGAACACTGAAGCTTTCTTT
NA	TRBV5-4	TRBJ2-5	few	CASSLASVGDGRETQYF	TGTGCCAGCAGCTTGGCCTCGGTGGGGGATGGGAGGGAGACCCAGTACTTC
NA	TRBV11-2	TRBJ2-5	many	CASSGRSSIVETQYF	TGTGCCAGCTCGGGCCGGAGTAGTATTGTGGAGACCCAGTACTTC
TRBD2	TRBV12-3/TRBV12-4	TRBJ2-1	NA	CASIHSGSSYNEQFF	TGTGCCAGCATCCATAGCGGGAGCTCCTACAATGAGCAGTTCTTC
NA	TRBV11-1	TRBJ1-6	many	CASSSSGRGNSPLHF	TGTGCCAGCAGCTCTTCGGGACGGGGGAATTCACCCCTCCACTTT
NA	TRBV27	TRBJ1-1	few	CASSLGFATEAFF	TGTGCCAGCAGCCTCGGTTTTGCCACTGAAGCTTTCTTT
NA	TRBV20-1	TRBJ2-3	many	CSARISDTQYF	TGCAGTGCTAGAATTTCAGATACGCAGTATTTT
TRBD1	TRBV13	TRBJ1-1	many	CASRGRGRKDYTEAFF	TGTGCCAGCAGGGGGAGGGGGCGCAAGGATTACACTGAAGCTTTCTTT
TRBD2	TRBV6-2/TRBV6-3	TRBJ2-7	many	CASSLGLAPLGEQYF	TGTGCCAGCAGTTTAGGACTAGCGCCTCTCGGGGAGCAGTACTTC
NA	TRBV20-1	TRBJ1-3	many	CSASQQASGNTIYF	TGCAGTGCTAGCCAACAGGCCTCTGGAAACACCATATATTTT
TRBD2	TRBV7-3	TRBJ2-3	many	CASSLYSSGSITDTQYF	TGTGCCAGCAGCTTATACTCTAGCGGGAGTATCACAGATACGCAGTATTTT
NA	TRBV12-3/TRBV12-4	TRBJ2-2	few	CASSFNSLNTGELFF	TGTGCCAGCAGTTTCAACAGCCTCAACACCGGGGAGCTGTTTTTT
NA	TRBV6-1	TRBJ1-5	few	CASSRDNRGNQPQHF	TGTGCCAGCAGCAGGGACAATCGCGGCAATCAGCCCCAGCATTTT